The T cell receptor beta chain described here comes from a study of tumor-infiltrating lymphocytes in glioblastoma multiforme. Findings and caveats of the study: Just one glioblastoma patient contributed to the TCR-mutation comparison. Clone frequencies may be distorted by unequal TCR transcripts per cell.

TCR beta libraries were built from RNA through three nested multiplex PCR rounds using modified ARM-PCR. TCRB cDNA was made from around 0.48 ug total RNA. Via MiXCR, TCRdb re-called the multiplex PCR reads, giving one row per CDR3 protein. This sample yields roughly 13,000 distinct CDR3 sequences, of which roughly 67% are seen a single time; about a third belongs to the top ten. Notes on this clonotype: Its cognate antigen is unknown. This is likely a read error, given that the CDR3 carries no conserved phenylalanine or tryptophan at its end.

The germline V gene encodes CDR1 SGHDN and CDR2 FVKESK. The CDR3 consists of 14 residues. V was clipped by 0 bases and J by 3 bases, with 9 bases between them. This receptor was obtained from a male donor with glioblastoma. The chain carries TRBV14 and TRBJ2-7; possible D gene TRBD2, 6 bases. Input material: brain tumor tissue. Written as DNA, the CDR3 is TGTGCCAGCAGCCAAGAGTTCGGGAGCTACGAGCAGTACTCA. Amino acid sequence: CASSQEFGSYEQYS.